A single sample is the source of the 13 T cell receptor beta chains below, sequenced in a study of T cells in Graves' hyperthyroidism and ophthalmopathy. RNA transcripts served as the template for amplifying TCR beta CDR3 regions. Using the HTBI primer set, a first-round RT-PCR was run on the TCR CDR3. Using its own MiXCR run on the multiplex PCR reads, TCRdb lists one record per CDR3 protein. Of under 450,000 distinct CDR3 sequences in the sample, 15% to 18% were seen once. The sequenced material came from blood. The receptors originated from a woman aged 18-29 years with Graves' hyperthyroidism.

This clonotype came up many times. An end of the junction does not agree with germline; a read error may underlie this. V gene TRBV12-3 or TRBV12-4 combines with J gene TRBJ2-2; 8 bases are a match to TRBD2. The CDR3 sequence is 14 residues long. The CDR3 region is CASSRAGDTGELFF. The CDR3 region has the DNA TGTGCCAGCAGCAGAGCGGGGGACACGGGGGAGCTGTTTTTT.

This clonotype was picked up a small number of times. The genes are TRBV6-1 and TRBJ1-3; possible D gene TRBD1, 6 bases. Germline CDR1 is MNHNS and CDR2 is SASEGT. This CDR3 is built from 16 residues. V shed 6 bases and J shed 0 bases, with 15 bases lying between them. This chain's CDR3 is CASSKGQRLSGNTIYF. The CDR3 DNA sequence: TGTGCCAGCAGCAAAGGACAGAGGCTCTCTGGAAACACCATATATTTT.

This clonotype was counted ten times or more. This sequence joins TRBV7-9 and TRBJ1-5; unclear D gene. This CDR3 has 16 amino acids. Deletions cut 6 bases from V and 4 bases from J, with 19 bases between. Germline V gives CDR1 SEHNR, CDR2 FQNEAQ (reference sequence). The CDR3 loop reads CASSLPMDGENQPQHF. The DNA of the CDR3 is TGTGCCAGCAGTCTCCCCATGGATGGGGAGAATCAGCCCCAGCATTTT.

This clonotype was counted at least ten times. This chain connects TRBV7-2 to TRBJ2-7; 10 nucleotides line up with TRBD1. CDR3 length: 15 residues. In germline, CDR1 is SGHTA, CDR2 FQGNSA. Trimming at V came to 6 bases and at J to 4 bases, leaving 9 bases not matched to a gene. The CDR3 is CASRHSGTGAYEQYF. The CDR3 DNA follows: TGTGCCAGCAGACACTCCGGGACAGGGGCGTACGAGCAGTACTTC.

This clonotype was found many times. This chain joins TRBV18 and TRBJ2-1, with TRBD2 matching over 14 bases. Per germline, CDR1 KGHSH and CDR2 LQKENI. This CDR3 spans 14 amino acids. V lost 3 bases to trimming and J lost 11 bases; unmatched junction nucleotides: 3. DNA for the CDR3: TGTGCCAGCTCACCGGGACTAGCGGGAGAGAAGCAGTTCTTC. Translated: CASSPGLAGEKQFF.

This clonotype was recorded at least ten times. J is TRBJ1-1 and V is TRBV18, with a weak D call TRBD1 (5 bases). In germline, CDR1 is KGHSH, CDR2 LQKENI. This CDR3 contains 19 residues. The V end was cut by 1 base, the J end by 1 base, with 22 bases between. The CDR3 protein is CASSPLPGGARSRNTEAFF. As DNA, the CDR3 is TGTGCCAGCTCACCACTACCTGGAGGGGCTCGGTCTCGGAACACTGAAGCTTTCTTT.

About this clonotype itself: Given a much more abundant clone one base away, this may be a read error. The gene calls are TRBV6-2 or TRBV6-3 and TRBJ2-1, with 8 bases fitting TRBD2. The J call may be incorrect, as the DNA end agrees better with TRBJ2-7. Germline V gene sequence: CDR1 MNHEY, CDR2 SVGEGT. The length of the CDR3 is 15 residues. Here the CDR3 reads CASSYSGSSYNEQYF. The CDR3 DNA sequence: TGTGCCAGCAGTTACAGCGGGAGCTCCTACAATGAGCAGTACTTC.

This clonotype was picked up many times. This chain uses TRBV28 with TRBJ2-7; D unresolved. This CDR3 is 15 amino acids long. Germline loops: CDR1 MDHEN, CDR2 SYDVKM. The ends were cut back, 3 bases at V and 5 bases at J, with 17 bases in the middle. In DNA, the CDR3 is TGTGCCAGCAGTTTCTCAGACGATTCGCCGAACGAGCAGTACTTC. Its translation is CASSFSDDSPNEQYF.

This clonotype was seen a few times. The chain combines TRBV6-5 with TRBJ2-7; 10 nucleotides align to TRBD2. The germline V gene encodes CDR1 MNHEY and CDR2 SVGAGI. CDR3 size: 17 residues. J lost 2 bases, V lost 2 bases, and 9 bases had no gene match. The CDR3 DNA sequence: TGTGCCAGCAGTTACGCCCTACCTAGCGGGAGAACCTACGAGCAGTACTTC. As protein: CASSYALPSGRTYEQYF.

With regard to this clonotype: Just one base apart from a much larger clone, this may be a read error. The chain uses TRBV13 and TRBJ1-2, with D uncertain. Germline V gene lookup returns CDR1 PRHDT and CDR2 FYEKMQ (reference sequence). The CDR3 spans 13 residues. CDR3 sequence reads: CAGSLRPNYGYTF. The CDR3 DNA follows: TGTGCCGGCAGCTTACGGCCTAACTATGGCTACACCTTC.

This clonotype has ten or more counts. This chain joins TRBV9 and TRBJ2-7, with TRBD1 identical over 11 bases. Germline CDR1 SGDLS, CDR2 YYNGEE. CDR3 length: 14 residues. Unmatched junction bases numbered 3, after V lost 2 bases and J lost 5 bases. For the CDR3, the DNA is TGTGCCAGCAGCGTCGGACAGGGGGCAGACGAGCAGTACTTC. Translating it yields CASSVGQGADEQYF.

This clonotype was detected many times. V gene TRBV7-2 combines with J gene TRBJ1-2; D is uncertain. Trimming left V 6 bases short and J 0 bases short, with 11 bases between. This CDR3 is built from 14 residues. Germline lookup yields CDR1 SGHTA and CDR2 FQGNSA. In nucleotides, the CDR3 is TGTGCCAGCAGTAACAGAGTCGCTAACTATGGCTACACCTTC. Protein product: CASSNRVANYGYTF.

The chain joins TRBV2 to TRBJ2-1; 14 bases are shared with TRBD2. The CDR3 extends over 16 amino acids. Trimming took 6 bases from V and 5 from J; bases not matched to a gene: 6. CDR1 is SNHLY, CDR2 FYNNEI, per germline. CDR3 sequence: CASRERGLAGDNEQFF. The CDR3 DNA reads TGTGCCAGCAGGGAACGGGGACTAGCGGGAGACAATGAGCAGTTCTTC.